One and the same sample provided the 2 T cell receptor beta chains below, sequenced in a study of blood T cells in healthy people across ages. The second PCR ran about 6 to 11 cycles with a sample-barcoded 5' primer and J-beta primers. One entry per CDR3 protein results from TCRdb running MiXCR on the 5' RACE reads. The sample lists about 1.4 million distinct CDR3 sequences, around 59% seen once, with more than 6% in the top ten. Sequencing input: blood. The receptors come from a man between 18 and 29 years old in good health.

J is TRBJ2-6 and V is TRBV3-1, with D maybe TRBD1 (5 bases). Trimming shortened V by 0 bases and J by 0 bases, and 18 bases separated the two germline ends. The CDR3 has 20 residues. CDR1 LGHDT and CDR2 YNNKEL come from the germline V gene (reference sequence). CDR3 loop: CASSQDVPDRASSGANVLTF. CDR3 DNA sequence: TGTGCCAGCAGCCAAGATGTCCCCGACAGAGCTTCCTCTGGGGCCAACGTCCTGACTTTC.

The rearrangement links TRBV5-1 to TRBJ2-7; D is possibly TRBD2 (6 bases). Germline V gives CDR1 SGHRS, CDR2 YFSETQ. V lost 5 bases and J 0 bases, leaving 15 bases between the germline ends. The CDR3 has 15 residues. The CDR3 nucleotides read TGCGCCAGCAGACAGGAGGGCACCTTCTCCTACGAGCAGTACTTC. Translated: CASRQEGTFSYEQYF.